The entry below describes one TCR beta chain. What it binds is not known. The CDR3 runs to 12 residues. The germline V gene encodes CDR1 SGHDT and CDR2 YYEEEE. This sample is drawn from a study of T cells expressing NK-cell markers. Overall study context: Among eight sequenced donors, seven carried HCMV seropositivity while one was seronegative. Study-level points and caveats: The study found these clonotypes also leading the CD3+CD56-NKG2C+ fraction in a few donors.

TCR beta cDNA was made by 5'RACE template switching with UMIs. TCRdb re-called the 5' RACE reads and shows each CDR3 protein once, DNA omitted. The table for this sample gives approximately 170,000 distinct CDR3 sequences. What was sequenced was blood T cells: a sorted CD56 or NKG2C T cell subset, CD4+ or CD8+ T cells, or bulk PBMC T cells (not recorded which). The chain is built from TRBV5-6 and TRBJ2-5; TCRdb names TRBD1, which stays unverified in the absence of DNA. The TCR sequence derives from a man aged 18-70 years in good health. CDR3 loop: CASSGGTSTQYF.